One sample yielded the 5 T cell receptor beta chains listed below, sequenced in a study of blood T cell repertoires in COVID-19. TCRdb's copy holds only in-frame clones and misses some; the assay was immunoSEQ multiplex PCR. In the table there are about 100,000 clones, approximately 90% of which are singletons. The sequenced material came from peripheral blood. The source is a man aged 45-65 years with active COVID-19.

This chain links TRBV6-5 with TRBJ1-2; tentatively, D is TRBD1 (5 bases). The CDR3 has 14 amino acids. With 0 bases removed from V and 6 bases from J, the gap between germline ends came to 11 bases. Germline CDR1 MNHEY, CDR2 SVGAGI. The CDR3 loop reads CASSYSKEGHGYTF. As DNA, the CDR3 is TGTGCCAGCAGTTACTCAAAGGAGGGGCATGGCTACACCTTC.

The chain uses TRBV20-1 and TRBJ1-2; the D is unclear. CDR3 length equals 13 residues. CDR1 and CDR2 (germline): DFQATT, SNEGSKA (reference sequence). Between the trimmed V and J ends, which lost 3 bases and 7 bases, there was a span of 15 bases. The CDR3 DNA reads as TGCAGTGCTAGTAAAGACGGATCGGGTGGCTACACCTTC. Residues: CSASKDGSGGYTF.

The chain joins TRBV19 to TRBJ1-5, with 7 bases lining up with TRBD1. With V trimmed by 6 bases and J by 0 bases, 8 bases remained unmatched. Germline V gene lookup returns CDR1 LNHDA and CDR2 SQIVND (reference sequence). The CDR3 consists of 16 residues. CDR3 nucleotides: TGTGCCAGTAGGGACGGACAGGATGTTAGCAATCAGCCCCAGCATTTT. The encoded protein is CASRDGQDVSNQPQHF. Full variable domain (remainder filled in from reference TRBV19 and TRBJ1-5): DGGITQSPKYLFRKEGQNVTLSCEQNLNHDAMYWYRQDPGQGLRLIYYSQIVNDFQKGDIAEGYSVSREKKESFPLTVTSAQKNPTAFYLCASRDGQDVSNQPQHFGDGTRLSIL.

The genes are TRBV7-9 and TRBJ2-7; TRBD1 aligns across 8 bases. The CDR3 sequence is 15 residues long. The ends lost 2 bases at V and 7 bases at J; junction bases unmatched: 10. CDR1 SEHNR and CDR2 FQNEAQ come from the germline V gene (reference sequence). For the CDR3, the DNA is TGTGCCAGCAGCTTACCGACAGGGGCGTCAGAAGAGCAGTACTTC. Its protein is CASSLPTGASEEQYF. Supplemented by reference TRBV7-9 and TRBJ2-7, the full variable domain reads DTGVSQNPRHKITKRGQNVTFRCDPISEHNRLYWYRQTLGQGPEFLTYFQNEAQLEKSRLLSDRFSAERPKGSFSTLEIQRTEQGDSAMYLCASSLPTGASEEQYFGPGTRLTVT.

This rearrangement joins TRBV12-5 to TRBJ1-1; D might be TRBD1 (5 bases). This CDR3 region has 14 residues. The germline V gene encodes CDR1 LGHNT and CDR2 FRNRAP. V was shortened by 5 bases and J by 6 bases, with 16 bases between the two germline ends. The CDR3 region has the DNA TGTGCTAGTGGTCACGATTCAGGGCTGCCTGAAGCTTTCTTT. This gives the protein CASGHDSGLPEAFF.